Following are 20 T cell receptor beta chains from one sample sequenced in a study of blood T cell repertoires in COVID-19. Repertoires were generated with immunoSEQ multiplex PCR, while TCRdb's copy carries only in-frame clones and drops some. Among about 200,000 clones listed, 84% were seen once. Sequencing input: PBMCs or T cells enriched from blood (not recorded which). All receptors come from a man in his forties who had recovered from COVID-19.

The chain is built from TRBV5-1 and TRBJ1-2; 11 positions agree with TRBD1. Germline trimming cut 4 bases from V and 7 bases from J; bases unmatched to any gene: 9. The germline V gene encodes CDR1 SGHRS and CDR2 YFSETQ. The CDR3 spans 15 residues. The CDR3 loop reads CASSAGQGVIGGYTF. In nucleotides, the CDR3 is TGCGCCAGCAGCGCGGGACAGGGGGTAATTGGTGGCTACACCTTC.

The chain recombines TRBV6-6 with TRBJ2-6; D call uncertain. The CDR3 consists of 16 residues. In germline, CDR1 is MNHNY, CDR2 SVGAGI (reference sequence). Trimming pared 2 bases from V and 0 bases from J, leaving 8 bases between. The CDR3 reads CASSYQRPSGANVLTF. The CDR3 region has the DNA TGTGCCAGCAGTTACCAGCGACCCTCTGGGGCCAACGTCCTGACTTTC.

V usage is TRBV2 and J usage is TRBJ1-1, with TRBD1 matching 8 bases. Trimming cost V 4 bases and J 2 bases; bases outside gene matches: 3. The V gene's germline CDR1 is SNHLY and CDR2 FYNNEI. This CDR3 spans 14 amino acids. The DNA of the CDR3 is TGTGCCAGCAGTGTGGACAGGGTTAACACTGAAGCTTTCTTT. The encoded protein is CASSVDRVNTEAFF.

The chain recombines TRBV10-3 with TRBJ1-1; possible D gene TRBD1, 6 bases. Per the germline V gene, CDR1 is ENHRY and CDR2 is SYGVKD. There are 14 residues in the CDR3. V was clipped by 8 bases and J by 5 bases, with 18 bases between them. CDR3 protein: CAISYRTEGTEAFF. CDR3 sequence (DNA): TGTGCCATCTCCTACCGGACAGAGGGAACTGAAGCTTTCTTT.

The V call is TRBV30, the J call TRBJ1-1; D possibly corresponds to TRBD1 (5 bases). V was cut by 0 bases and J by 1 base, with 9 bases left in between. The CDR3 totals 14 residues. CDR1 is GTSNPN and CDR2 is SVGIG in the germline V gene (reference sequence). CDR3 residues: CAWSVNRRNTEAFF. The CDR3 DNA reads as TGTGCCTGGAGTGTAAACAGGAGGAACACTGAAGCTTTCTTT.

This clone was recorded once. The CDR3 DNA is TGTGCCAGCATCCACGGGACACACTATGGCTACACCTTC. It encodes CASIHGTHYGYTF. J is TRBJ1-2 and V is TRBV6-6, with D perhaps TRBD1 (6 bases). The CDR3 totals 13 residues. The ends were cut back, 7 bases at V and 3 bases at J, with 12 bases in the middle. The germline V gene has CDR1 MNHNY and CDR2 SVGAGI (reference sequence).

V and J are TRBV19 and TRBJ2-3; D is perhaps TRBD1 (5 bases). Per the germline V gene, CDR1 is LNHDA and CDR2 is SQIVND (reference sequence). Trimming removed 3 bases at V and 4 bases at J, with 8 bases between. The CDR3 is 13 amino acids. The CDR3 nucleotides read TGTGCCAGTAGTATTCAAGGGGCAGATACGCAGTATTTT. Protein product: CASSIQGADTQYF.

V usage is TRBV4-2 and J usage is TRBJ2-1, with 7 nucleotides matching TRBD2. CDR1 and CDR2 (germline): LGHNA, YNFKEQ. The CDR3 is made up of 15 amino acids. V lost 8 bases, J lost 6 bases, and 13 bases stayed unmatched. The DNA of the CDR3 is TGTGCCAGCTCCCGGGTCCAGCGGGGAAGCAATGAGCAGTTCTTC. Amino acid sequence: CASSRVQRGSNEQFF.

The chain employs TRBV4-1 and TRBJ2-1; D may be TRBD1 (5 bases). CDR3 length: 16 amino acids. Trimming took 1 base from V and 3 from J, leaving 13 bases between them. CDR1 and CDR2 (germline): MGHRA, YSYEKL. CDR3 residues: CASSQGSRAVYNEQFF. The CDR3 DNA reads TGCGCCAGCAGCCAAGGGAGCAGGGCCGTCTACAATGAGCAGTTCTTC.

This clone was picked up a small number of times. CDR3 nucleotides: TGTGCCACCGGGTTAGATGGGCTAAACTCTGGAAACACCATATATTTT. It encodes CATGLDGLNSGNTIYF. The V call is TRBV24-1, the J call TRBJ1-3, with unresolved D. Germline values: CDR1 KGHDR, CDR2 SFDVKD. The length of the CDR3 is 16 residues. The V gene lost 9 bases and the J gene lost 0 bases, with 17 bases spanning the gap.

The V and J genes are TRBV28 and TRBJ1-5, with TRBD1 identical over 7 bases. The junction had 10 bases not matched to a gene; V was cut back by 3 bases and J by 5 bases. CDR3 length equals 16 residues. The germline V gene encodes CDR1 MDHEN and CDR2 SYDVKM. This CDR3 is CASSFSTQGRDQPQHF. The DNA for the CDR3 is TGTGCCAGCAGTTTTTCGACACAGGGGAGAGATCAGCCCCAGCATTTT.

The V and J genes are TRBV18 and TRBJ1-2, with 7 nucleotides matching TRBD1. In germline, CDR1 is KGHSH, CDR2 LQKENI. V gave up 7 bases and J gave up 5 bases; unmatched junction bases: 4. This CDR3 contains 12 residues. In nucleotides, the CDR3 is TGTGCCAGCTTGGGGACAGATTATGGCTACACCTTC. It specifies CASLGTDYGYTF.

The V gene is TRBV3-1 (or the pseudogene TRBV3-2), the J gene TRBJ1-6; no reliable D call. V was cut by 2 bases and J by 7 bases, with 9 bases left in between. This CDR3 is built from 14 residues. From germline, CDR1 is LGHDT and CDR2 YNNKEL (reference sequence). This CDR3 reads CASSQNERNSPLHF. As DNA, the CDR3 is TGTGCCAGCAGCCAAAACGAGCGGAATTCACCCCTCCACTTT.

The genes are TRBV7-3 and TRBJ2-1, with D perhaps matching TRBD2 (6 bases). Trimming removed 3 bases at V and 8 bases at J, with 14 bases between. CDR3 length: 14 residues. Germline assignment: CDR1 SGHTA and CDR2 FQGTGA. The CDR3 protein is CASSFSTSTHEQFF. CDR3 nucleotide sequence: TGTGCCAGCAGCTTCTCAACTAGCACCCATGAGCAGTTCTTC.

The chain joins TRBV28 to TRBJ1-2; 9 bases fit TRBD1. The CDR3 is 16 residues long. CDR1 and CDR2 (germline): MDHEN, SYDVKM. After removal of 2 bases from V and 4 bases from J, the junction contained 8 bases not matched to a gene. In DNA form, the CDR3 reads TGTGCCAGCAGTTTAGGGGGACAGGGATTGAGCTATGGCTACACCTTC. Protein: CASSLGGQGLSYGYTF.

CDR3 loop: CASRGTGGESGELFF. The DNA of the CDR3 is TGTGCCAGCAGGGGGACAGGGGGAGAGTCCGGGGAGCTGTTTTTT. The chain carries TRBV2 and TRBJ2-2; 11 bases are a match to TRBD1. Germline assignment: CDR1 SNHLY and CDR2 FYNNEI. The V segment lost 6 bases and the J segment 6 bases; nucleotides outside the gene matches: 6. The CDR3 sequence is 15 residues long.

About this clone: The same CDR3 also results from other DNA sequences found in this sample. The chain uses TRBV5-1 and TRBJ2-1; D gene ambiguous. Trimming stripped 4 bases from V and 5 bases from J, with 4 bases between. Germline CDR1 and CDR2: SGHRS and YFSETQ. CDR3 length: 11 residues. CDR3 in amino acids: CASSPDNEQFF. Here the CDR3 DNA reads TGCGCCAGCAGCCCTGACAATGAGCAGTTCTTC.

This clone was picked up a small number of times. The chain employs TRBV6-5 and TRBJ1-2; TRBD1 agrees at 8 bases. The V and J ends lost 6 bases and 10 bases, in that order; junction bases with no gene match: 7. Looked up from germline, CDR1 is MNHEY and CDR2 is SVGAGI. This CDR3 region has 12 residues. The CDR3 DNA follows: TGTGCCAGCAGACCCAGGGGGCGCGCCTACACCTTC. This codes for CASRPRGRAYTF.

This chain joins TRBV4-2 and TRBJ2-1; 13 bases match TRBD2. Germline V gene lookup returns CDR1 LGHNA and CDR2 YNFKEQ. The J segment lost 0 bases and the V segment lost 4 bases, leaving 9 bases of the junction unmatched. The CDR3 covers 19 residues. The CDR3 DNA reads as TGTGCCAGCAGCCCCACCGGACTAGCGGGGGAACTCTCCTACAATGAGCAGTTCTTC. Translated, it gives CASSPTGLAGELSYNEQFF.

The V call is TRBV9, the J call TRBJ2-5, with D uncertain. Trimming removed 2 bases at V and 4 bases at J, with 12 bases between. CDR1 is SGDLS, CDR2 YYNGEE, per germline. The CDR3 length is 14 residues. As DNA, the CDR3 is TGTGCCAGCAGCGTTTCGCGTGGTGGAGAGACCCAGTACTTC. Translating it yields CASSVSRGGETQYF.